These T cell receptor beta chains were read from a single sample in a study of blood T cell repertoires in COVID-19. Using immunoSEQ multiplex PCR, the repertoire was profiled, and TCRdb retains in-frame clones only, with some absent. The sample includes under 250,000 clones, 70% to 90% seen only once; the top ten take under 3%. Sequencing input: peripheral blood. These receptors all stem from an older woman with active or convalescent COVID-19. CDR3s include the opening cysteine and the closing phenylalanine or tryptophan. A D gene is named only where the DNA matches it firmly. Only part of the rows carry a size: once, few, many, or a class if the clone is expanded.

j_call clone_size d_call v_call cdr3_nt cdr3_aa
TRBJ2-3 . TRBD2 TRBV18 TGTGCCAGCTCACCCCCGACTAGCGGGGGGGCCCGGGATACGCAGTATTTT CASSPPTSGGARDTQYF
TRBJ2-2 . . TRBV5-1 TGCGCCAGCAGCTTGGTCCCAGGGGAGACCGGGGAGCTGTTTTTT CASSLVPGETGELFF
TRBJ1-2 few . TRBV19 TGTGCCAGGTTATATGCCCCCCGGGGGGGCTACACCTTC CARLYAPRGGYTF
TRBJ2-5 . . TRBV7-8 TGTGCCAGCACCCCCGGGCAGGGTGGGGAGACCCAGTACTTC CASTPGQGGETQYF
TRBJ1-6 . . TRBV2 TGTGCCAGCACCAGGCATAATTCACCCCTCCACTTT CASTRHNSPLHF
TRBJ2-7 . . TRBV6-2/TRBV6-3 TGTGCCAGCAGCTCTACAGGATCCTACGAGCAGTACTTC CASSSTGSYEQYF
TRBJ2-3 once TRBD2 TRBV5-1 TGCGCCAGCAGCCTCAGCGGGGCCCCAGATACGCAGTATTTT CASSLSGAPDTQYF
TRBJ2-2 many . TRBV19 TGTGCCAGTAGTCCCTTGGATAGACTGGGGGAGCTGTTTTTT CASSPLDRLGELFF
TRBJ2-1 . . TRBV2 TGTGCCAGCAGTGCCCAGGGAGCGGGCTCCTACAATGAGCAGTTCTTC CASSAQGAGSYNEQFF
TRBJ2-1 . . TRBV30 TGTGCCTGGAATTCTATGGGAGTTTTCTCCTACAATGAGCAGTTCTTC CAWNSMGVFSYNEQFF
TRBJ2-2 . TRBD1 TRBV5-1 TGCGCCAGCAGCCCTTCGACAGGGGAGAGGTGGGAGCTGTTTTTT CASSPSTGERWELFF
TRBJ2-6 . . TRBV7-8 TGTGCCAGCAGCTCCCAGAGGGTACCCCGCTCTGGGGCCAACGTCCTGACTTTC CASSSQRVPRSGANVLTF
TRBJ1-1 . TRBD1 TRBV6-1 TGTGCCAGCAGGGAAGAGGGGGACAGGGTTGGTGAAGCTTTCTTT CASREEGDRVGEAFF
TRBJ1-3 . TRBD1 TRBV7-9 TGTGCCAGCAGCTCGGACCCCGGGACAGCCGGAAACACCATATATTTT CASSSDPGTAGNTIYF
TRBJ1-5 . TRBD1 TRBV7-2 TGTGCCAGCGGCCAATCGACAGGGGATCAGCCCCAGCATTTT CASGQSTGDQPQHF
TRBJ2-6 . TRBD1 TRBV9 TGTGCCAGCAGCGTAGCCCTTGTCAGGGGGTCTGGGGCCAACGTCCTGACTTTC CASSVALVRGSGANVLTF
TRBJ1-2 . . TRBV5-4 TGTGCCAGCAGCTTTCCCCAGACGGGTTACACCTTC CASSFPQTGYTF
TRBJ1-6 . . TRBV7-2 TGTGCCAGCAGCTTATGGGAGAATTCACCCCTCCACTTT CASSLWENSPLHF
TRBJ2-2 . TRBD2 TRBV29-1 TGCAGCGCACTCGGGGGGGGAAACACCGGGGAGCTGTTTTTT CSALGGGNTGELFF
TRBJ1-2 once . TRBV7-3 TGTGCCAGCAGCTTAGGGCCCTCGACGAACTATGGCTACACCTTC CASSLGPSTNYGYTF
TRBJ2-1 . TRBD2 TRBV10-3 TGTGCCATCAGTGAGTGGGACGGGGGGGGCTCCTACAATGAGCAGTTCTTC CAISEWDGGGSYNEQFF
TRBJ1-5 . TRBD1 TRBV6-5 TGTGCCACCACAGGGGGCAATCAGCCCCAGCATTTT CATTGGNQPQHF
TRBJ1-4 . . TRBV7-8 TGTGCCAGCAGCTTAGCCGTGGTTCAAAGCTGGAGCACTGAAAAACTGTTTTTT CASSLAVVQSWSTEKLFF
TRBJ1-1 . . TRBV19 TGTGCCAGTAGTATTGGGGGGGCTCGCCCGAACACTGAAGCTTTCTTT CASSIGGARPNTEAFF
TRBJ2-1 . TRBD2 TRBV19 TGTGCCAGTAGTATTATCCAGCTAGCGGGGGGGTACAATGAGCAGTTCTTC CASSIIQLAGGYNEQFF
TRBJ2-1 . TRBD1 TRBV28 TGTGCCAGCAGTTCCCCCGGGACAGGGACGGACAATGAGCAGTTCTTC CASSSPGTGTDNEQFF
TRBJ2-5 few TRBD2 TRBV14 TGTGCCAGCAGCCCGACTAGCGGGGGATCTGAGACCCAGTACTTC CASSPTSGGSETQYF
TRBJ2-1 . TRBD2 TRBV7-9 TGTGCCAGCAGCCTCCGTCAACTAGCGGGAGGGGTCAATGAGCAGTTCTTC CASSLRQLAGGVNEQFF
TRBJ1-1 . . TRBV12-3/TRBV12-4 TGTGCCAGCAGTTTCGGGGAAAACACTGAAGCTTTCTTT CASSFGENTEAFF
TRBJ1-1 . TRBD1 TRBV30 TGTGCCGCCGACGTGACAGGGGTGAACACTGAAGCTTTCTTT CAADVTGVNTEAFF
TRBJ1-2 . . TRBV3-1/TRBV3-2 TGTGCCAGCAGCCAAGATGTCCGTGGCTACACCTTC CASSQDVRGYTF
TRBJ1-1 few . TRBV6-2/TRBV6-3 TGTGCCAGCAGTTGGAGGGCGAACACTGAAGCTTTCTTT CASSWRANTEAFF
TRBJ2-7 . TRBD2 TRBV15 TGTGCCACCAGCGGACCCCCGGCAGCGGGAGGTAACTACGAGCAGTACTTC CATSGPPAAGGNYEQYF
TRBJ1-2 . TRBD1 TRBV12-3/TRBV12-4 TGTGCCAGCAGCCGGGGACAGGTCTATGGCTACACCTTC CASSRGQVYGYTF
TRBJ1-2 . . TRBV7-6 TGTGCCAGCAGCGATGACGGAGGGGGGGGCTATGGCTACACCTTC CASSDDGGGGYGYTF
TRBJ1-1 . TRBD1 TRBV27 TGTGCCAGCAAACTTTTCACAGGGGACACTGAAGCTTTCTTT CASKLFTGDTEAFF
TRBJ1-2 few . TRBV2 TGTGCCAGCAGTGCGTCTGAGGAATATGGCTACACCTTC CASSASEEYGYTF
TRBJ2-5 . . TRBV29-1 TGCAGCGCCAACATATTCCAAGAGACCCAGTACTTC CSANIFQETQYF
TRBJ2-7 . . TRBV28 TGTGCCAGCACCGTCGGGCAGTACTTC CASTVGQYF
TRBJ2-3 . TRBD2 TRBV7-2 TGTGCCAGCAGCTTAATAGCGGGGGGCACAGATACGCAGTATTTT CASSLIAGGTDTQYF
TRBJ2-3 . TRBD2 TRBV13 TGTGCCAGCAGCTCTCGACTAGCGACAGATACGCAGTATTTT CASSSRLATDTQYF
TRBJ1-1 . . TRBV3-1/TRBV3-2 TGTGCCAGCAGCTCAGCAGCGTACACTGAAGCTTTCTTT CASSSAAYTEAFF
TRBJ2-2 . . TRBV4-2 TGTGCCAGCAGCCAATTAGGGGGTGCGAACACCGGGGAGCTGTTTTTT CASSQLGGANTGELFF
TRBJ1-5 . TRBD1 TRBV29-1 TGCAGCACCTTGGACAGGGGGAGCAATCAGCCCCAGCATTTT CSTLDRGSNQPQHF
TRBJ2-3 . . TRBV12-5 TGTGCTAGTGGCCCGGGTCTTTCCACAGATACGCAGTATTTT CASGPGLSTDTQYF
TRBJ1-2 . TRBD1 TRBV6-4 TGTGCCAGCAGTGTGACACAGGGGGCCAGTGGCTACACCTTC CASSVTQGASGYTF
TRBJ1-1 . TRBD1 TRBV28 TGTGCCAGCACCCGACAGGGGGCCGGTGAAGCTTTCTTT CASTRQGAGEAFF
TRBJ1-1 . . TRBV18 TGTGCCAGCTCACTTCACAGGGACATGAACACTGAAGCTTTCTTT CASSLHRDMNTEAFF
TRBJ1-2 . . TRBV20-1 TGCAGTGCTAGAGACGCGGGGGGCTACACCTTC CSARDAGGYTF
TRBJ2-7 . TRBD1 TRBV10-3 TGTGCCACACAGGGGACCTACGAGCAGTACTTC CATQGTYEQYF
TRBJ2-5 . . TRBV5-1 TGCGCCAGCAGCTACGACTCCGCTGAGACCCAGTACTTC CASSYDSAETQYF
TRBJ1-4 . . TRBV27 TGTGCCAGCAGTTTATCGACAGTACCTTATGAAAAACTGTTTTTT CASSLSTVPYEKLFF